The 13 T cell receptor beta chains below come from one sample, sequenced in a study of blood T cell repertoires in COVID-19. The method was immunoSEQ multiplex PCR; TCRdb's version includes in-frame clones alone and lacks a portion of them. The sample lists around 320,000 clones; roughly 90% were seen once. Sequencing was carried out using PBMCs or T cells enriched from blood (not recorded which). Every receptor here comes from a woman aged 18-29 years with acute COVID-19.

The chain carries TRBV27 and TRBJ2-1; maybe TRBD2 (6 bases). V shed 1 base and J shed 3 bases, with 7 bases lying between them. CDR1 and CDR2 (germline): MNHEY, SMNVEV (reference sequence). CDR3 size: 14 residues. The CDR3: CASSLLTSYNEQFF. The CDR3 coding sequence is TGTGCCAGCAGTTTATTGACTAGCTACAATGAGCAGTTCTTC.

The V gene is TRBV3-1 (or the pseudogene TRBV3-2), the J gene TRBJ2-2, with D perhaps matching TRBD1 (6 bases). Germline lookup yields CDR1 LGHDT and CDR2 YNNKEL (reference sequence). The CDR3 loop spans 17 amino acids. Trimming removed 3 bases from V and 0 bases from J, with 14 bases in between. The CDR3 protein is CASSHKRYRANTGELFF. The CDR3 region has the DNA TGTGCCAGCAGCCATAAACGGTACAGGGCGAACACCGGGGAGCTGTTTTTT.

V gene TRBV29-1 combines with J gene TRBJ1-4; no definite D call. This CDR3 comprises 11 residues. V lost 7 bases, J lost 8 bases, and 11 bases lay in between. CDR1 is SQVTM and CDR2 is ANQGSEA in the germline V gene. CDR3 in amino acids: CSGRIGEKLFF. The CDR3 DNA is TGCAGCGGGAGGATTGGGGAAAAACTGTTTTTT.

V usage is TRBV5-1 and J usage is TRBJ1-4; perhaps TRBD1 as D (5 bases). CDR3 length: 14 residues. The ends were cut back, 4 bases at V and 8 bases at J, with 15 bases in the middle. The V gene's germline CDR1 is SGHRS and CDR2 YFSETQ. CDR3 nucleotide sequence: TGCGCCAGCAGCCCCCCCGGGACTGGGGAAAAACTGTTTTTT. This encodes CASSPPGTGEKLFF.

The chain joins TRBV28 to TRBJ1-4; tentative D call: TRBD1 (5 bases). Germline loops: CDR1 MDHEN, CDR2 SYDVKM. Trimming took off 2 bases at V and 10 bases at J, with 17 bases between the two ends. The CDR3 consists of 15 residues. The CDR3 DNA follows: TGTGCCAGCAGTTTAGGAAGGGCAGGGCGGTCAAAACTGTTTTTT. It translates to CASSLGRAGRSKLFF. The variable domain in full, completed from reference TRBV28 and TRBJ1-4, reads DVKVTQSSRYLVKRTGEKVFLECVQDMDHENMFWYRQDPGLGLRLIYFSYDVKMKEKGDIPEGYSVSREKKERFSLILESASTNQTSMYLCASSLGRAGRSKLFFGSGTQLSVL.

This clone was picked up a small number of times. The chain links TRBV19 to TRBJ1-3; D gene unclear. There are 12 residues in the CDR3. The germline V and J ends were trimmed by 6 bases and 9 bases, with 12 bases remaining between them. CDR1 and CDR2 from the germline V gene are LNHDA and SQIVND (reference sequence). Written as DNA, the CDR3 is TGTGCCAGTAGCCGGTCTGGTGGCACCATATATTTT. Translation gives CASSRSGGTIYF.

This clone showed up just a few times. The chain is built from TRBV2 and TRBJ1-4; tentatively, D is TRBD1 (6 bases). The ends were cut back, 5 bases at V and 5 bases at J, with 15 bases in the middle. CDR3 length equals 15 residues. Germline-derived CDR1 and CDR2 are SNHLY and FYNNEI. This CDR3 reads CASSPQGPRNEKLFF. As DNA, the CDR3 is TGTGCCAGCAGTCCACAGGGACCTAGAAATGAAAAACTGTTTTTT.

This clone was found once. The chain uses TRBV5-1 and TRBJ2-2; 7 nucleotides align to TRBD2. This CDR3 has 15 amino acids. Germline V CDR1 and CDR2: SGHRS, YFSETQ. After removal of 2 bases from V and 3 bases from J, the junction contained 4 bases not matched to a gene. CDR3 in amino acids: CASSFGGGHTGELFF. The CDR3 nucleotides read TGCGCCAGCAGCTTTGGGGGAGGGCACACCGGGGAGCTGTTTTTT.

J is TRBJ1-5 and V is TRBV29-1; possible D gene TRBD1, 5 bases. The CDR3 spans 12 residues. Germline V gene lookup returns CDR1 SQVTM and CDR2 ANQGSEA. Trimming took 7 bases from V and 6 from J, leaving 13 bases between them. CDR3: CSAGTQGQPQHF. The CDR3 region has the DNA TGCAGCGCCGGGACTCAGGGTCAGCCCCAGCATTTT.

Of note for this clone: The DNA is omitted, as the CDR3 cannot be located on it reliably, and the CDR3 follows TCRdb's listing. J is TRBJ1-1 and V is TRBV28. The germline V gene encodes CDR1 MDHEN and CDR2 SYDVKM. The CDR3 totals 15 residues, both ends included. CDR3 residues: CASSFGSGSYTEAFF.

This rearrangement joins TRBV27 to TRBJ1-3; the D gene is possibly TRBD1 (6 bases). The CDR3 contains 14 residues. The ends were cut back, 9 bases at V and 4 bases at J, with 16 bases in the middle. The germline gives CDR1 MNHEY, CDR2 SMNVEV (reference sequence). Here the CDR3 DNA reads TGTGCCAGGTATCACAGGGTTTCGGGAAACACCATATATTTT. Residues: CARYHRVSGNTIYF.

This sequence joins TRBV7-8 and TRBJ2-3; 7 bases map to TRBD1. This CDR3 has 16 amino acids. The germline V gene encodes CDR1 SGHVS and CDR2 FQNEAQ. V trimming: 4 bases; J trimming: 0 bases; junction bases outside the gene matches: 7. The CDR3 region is CASSSRTGVSTDTQYF. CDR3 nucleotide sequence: TGTGCCAGCAGCTCCCGAACAGGGGTCAGCACAGATACGCAGTATTTT. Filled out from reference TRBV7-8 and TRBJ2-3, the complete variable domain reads GAGVSQSPRYKVAKRGQDVALRCDPISGHVSLFWYQQALGQGPEFLTYFQNEAQLDKSGLPSDRFFAERPEGSVSTLKIQRTQQEDSAVYLCASSSRTGVSTDTQYFGPGTRLTVL.

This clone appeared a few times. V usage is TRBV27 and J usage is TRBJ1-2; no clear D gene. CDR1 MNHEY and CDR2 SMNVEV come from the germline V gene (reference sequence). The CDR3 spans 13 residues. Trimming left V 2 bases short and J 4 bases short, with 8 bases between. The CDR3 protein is CASSLNWSYGYTF. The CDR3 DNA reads TGTGCCAGCAGTTTAAATTGGAGCTATGGCTACACCTTC.